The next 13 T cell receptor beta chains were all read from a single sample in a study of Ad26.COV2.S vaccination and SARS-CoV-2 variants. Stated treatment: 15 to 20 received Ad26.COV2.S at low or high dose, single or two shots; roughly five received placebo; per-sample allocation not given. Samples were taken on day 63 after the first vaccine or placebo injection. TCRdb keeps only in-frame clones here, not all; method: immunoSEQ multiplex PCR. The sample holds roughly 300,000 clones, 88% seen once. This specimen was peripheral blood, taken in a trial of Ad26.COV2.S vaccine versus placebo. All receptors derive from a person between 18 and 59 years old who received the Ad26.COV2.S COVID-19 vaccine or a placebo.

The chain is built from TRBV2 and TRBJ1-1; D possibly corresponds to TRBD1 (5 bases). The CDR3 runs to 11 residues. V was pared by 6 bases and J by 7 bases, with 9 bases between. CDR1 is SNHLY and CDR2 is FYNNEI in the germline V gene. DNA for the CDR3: TGTGCCAGCAGCCGGGACGGTGAAGCTTTCTTT. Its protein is CASSRDGEAFF.

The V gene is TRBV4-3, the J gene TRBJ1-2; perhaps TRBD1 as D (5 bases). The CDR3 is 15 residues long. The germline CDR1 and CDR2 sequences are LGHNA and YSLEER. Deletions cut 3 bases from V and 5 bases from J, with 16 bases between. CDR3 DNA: TGCGCCAGCAGCCAGGTGGACAATGTCCCGTATGGCTACACCTTC. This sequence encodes CASSQVDNVPYGYTF.

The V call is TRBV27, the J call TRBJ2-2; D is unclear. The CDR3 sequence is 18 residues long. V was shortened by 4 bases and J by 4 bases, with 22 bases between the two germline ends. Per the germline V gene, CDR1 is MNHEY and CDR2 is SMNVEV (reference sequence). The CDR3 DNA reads TGTGCCAGCAGTTCCCCTCAGAGCGCCTATTCTAGCACCGGGGAGCTGTTTTTT. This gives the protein CASSSPQSAYSSTGELFF.

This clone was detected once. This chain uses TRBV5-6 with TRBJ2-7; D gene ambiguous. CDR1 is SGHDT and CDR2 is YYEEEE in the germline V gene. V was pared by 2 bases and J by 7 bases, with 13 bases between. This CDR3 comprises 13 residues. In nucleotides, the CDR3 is TGTGCCAGCAGCTTAGAAGGGTTGGGGGAGCAGTACTTC. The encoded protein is CASSLEGLGEQYF.

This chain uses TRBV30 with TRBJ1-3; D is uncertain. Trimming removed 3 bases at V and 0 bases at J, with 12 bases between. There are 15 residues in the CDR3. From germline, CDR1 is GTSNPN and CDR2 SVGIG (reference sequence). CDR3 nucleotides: TGTGCCTGGAGCGCCTCTTGGAGCTCTGGAAACACCATATATTTT. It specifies CAWSASWSSGNTIYF.

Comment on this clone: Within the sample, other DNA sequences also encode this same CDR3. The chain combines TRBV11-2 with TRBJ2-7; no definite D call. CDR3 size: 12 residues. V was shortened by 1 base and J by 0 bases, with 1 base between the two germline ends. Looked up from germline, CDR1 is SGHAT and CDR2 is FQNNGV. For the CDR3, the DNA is TGTGCCAGCAGCTTAGTCTCCTACGAGCAGTACTTC. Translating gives CASSLVSYEQYF.

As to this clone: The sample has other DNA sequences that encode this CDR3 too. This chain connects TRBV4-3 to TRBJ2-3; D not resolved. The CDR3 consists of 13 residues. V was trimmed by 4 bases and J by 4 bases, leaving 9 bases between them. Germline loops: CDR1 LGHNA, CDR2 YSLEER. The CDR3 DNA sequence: TGCGCCAGCAGCCCGAGATACCCAGATACGCAGTATTTT. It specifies CASSPRYPDTQYF.

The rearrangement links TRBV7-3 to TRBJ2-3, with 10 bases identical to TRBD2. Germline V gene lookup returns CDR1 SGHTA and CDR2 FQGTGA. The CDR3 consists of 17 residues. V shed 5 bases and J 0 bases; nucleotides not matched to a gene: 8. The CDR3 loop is CASSQTGLAISTDTQYF. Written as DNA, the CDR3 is TGTGCCAGCAGCCAAACGGGACTAGCGATTAGCACAGATACGCAGTATTTT.

In DNA, the CDR3 is TGTGCCAGCTCACACGGGACACCCACCCTCTACGAGCAGTACTTC. Its protein product is CASSHGTPTLYEQYF. The V gene is TRBV18, the J gene TRBJ2-7, with D possibly TRBD1 on 6 matching bases. V gave up 4 bases and J gave up 3 bases, with 16 bases separating them. CDR3 length: 15 amino acids. Germline V gives CDR1 KGHSH, CDR2 LQKENI.

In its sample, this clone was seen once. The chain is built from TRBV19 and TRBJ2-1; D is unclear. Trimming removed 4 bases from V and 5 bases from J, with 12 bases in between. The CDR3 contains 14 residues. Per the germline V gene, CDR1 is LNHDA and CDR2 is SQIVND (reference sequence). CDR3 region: CASSKESLHNEQFF. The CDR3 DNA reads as TGTGCCAGTAGTAAGGAGAGCCTCCACAATGAGCAGTTCTTC.

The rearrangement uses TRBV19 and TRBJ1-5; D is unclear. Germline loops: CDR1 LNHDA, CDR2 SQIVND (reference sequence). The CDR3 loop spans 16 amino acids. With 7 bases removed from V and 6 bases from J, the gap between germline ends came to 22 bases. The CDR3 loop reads CASTAPISDGFQPQHF. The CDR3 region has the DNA TGTGCCAGTACCGCACCCATCTCCGATGGGTTTCAGCCCCAGCATTTT.

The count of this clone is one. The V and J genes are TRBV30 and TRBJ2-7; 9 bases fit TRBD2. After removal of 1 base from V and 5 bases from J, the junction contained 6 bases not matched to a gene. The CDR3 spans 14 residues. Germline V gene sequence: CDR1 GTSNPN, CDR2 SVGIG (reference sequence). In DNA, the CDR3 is TGTGCCTGGAGTGAAGGGCGGGAGGGTCACGAGCAGTACTTC. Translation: CAWSEGREGHEQYF.

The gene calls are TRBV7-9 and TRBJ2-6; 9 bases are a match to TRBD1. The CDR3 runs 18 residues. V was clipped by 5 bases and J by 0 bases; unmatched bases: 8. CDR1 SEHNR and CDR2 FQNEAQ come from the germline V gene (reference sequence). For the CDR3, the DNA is TGTGCCAGCAGCCCTCCTCGGACAGGGGACTCTGGGGCCAACGTCCTGACTTTC. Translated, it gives CASSPPRTGDSGANVLTF.